The T cell receptor beta chain described here comes from a study of beta chain features in type 1 diabetes. What was sequenced were expressed TCRB transcripts, since all of the isolated RNA had been reverse transcribed. TCRdb keeps only in-frame clones here, not all; method: immunoSEQ multiplex PCR. The sample has some 99,000 clones, about 40% seen once. This clone was seen a few times. The V and J ends lost 5 bases and 4 bases respectively, with 15 bases between them. This CDR3 is 15 amino acids long. Germline CDR1 and CDR2: MDHEN and SYDVKM. The rearrangement links TRBV28 to TRBJ1-5; D is perhaps TRBD1 (5 bases). The receptor's source is a woman younger than 30 in good health. The material sequenced was stem cell memory CD4+ T cells from blood. The DNA of the CDR3 is TGTGCCAGCAGTCCCCTCCCCGGGGGAAATCAGCCCCAGCATTTT. Its translation: CASSPLPGGNQPQHF.